The 14 T cell receptor beta chains below come from one sample, sequenced in a study of blood T cell repertoires in COVID-19. Repertoires were generated with immunoSEQ multiplex PCR, while TCRdb's copy carries only in-frame clones and drops some. The repertoire has approximately 150,000 clones, over 75% of them found once; the top ten carry approximately 11%. Sequencing input: peripheral blood. These receptors all come from a man in his sixties with active or convalescent COVID-19.

V is TRBV27 and J is TRBJ1-5, with D possibly matching TRBD1 (5 bases). The CDR3 consists of 18 residues. Trimming took 6 bases from V and 0 from J, leaving 21 bases between them. Germline-derived CDR1 and CDR2 are MNHEY and SMNVEV (reference sequence). As DNA, the CDR3 is TGTGCCAGCAGCATCACAGGCAACACTCGCTATAGCAATCAGCCCCAGCATTTT. It specifies CASSITGNTRYSNQPQHF.

This chain joins TRBV5-8 and TRBJ1-1; 7 nucleotides agree with TRBD1. The CDR3 loop spans 13 amino acids. V dropped 4 bases and J dropped 1; count of bases not matched to a gene: 1. Germline CDR1 and CDR2: SGHTS and YDEGEE. As DNA, the CDR3 is TGTGCCAGCAGCGGACAGGCGAACACTGAAGCTTTCTTT. This gives the protein CASSGQANTEAFF. The full variable domain, rest sourced from reference TRBV5-8 and TRBJ1-1, is EAGVTQSPTHLIKTRGQQATLRCSPISGHTSVYWYQQALGLGLQFLLWYDEGEERNRGNFPPRFSGRQFPNYSSELNVNALELEDSALYLCASSGQANTEAFFGQGTRLTVV.

This clone occurred once. V and J are TRBV19 and TRBJ2-7, with 14 bases lining up with TRBD2. Germline CDR1 LNHDA, CDR2 SQIVND (reference sequence). Trimming took 5 bases from V and 4 from J; bases not matched to a gene: 7. The CDR3 contains 16 residues. Written as DNA, the CDR3 is TGTGCCAGTAGTGGGGGGACTAGCGGGAGCGGATACGAGCAGTACTTC. It yields the protein CASSGGTSGSGYEQYF. The full variable domain, completed using reference TRBV19 and TRBJ2-7, is DGGITQSPKYLFRKEGQNVTLSCEQNLNHDAMYWYRQDPGQGLRLIYYSQIVNDFQKGDIAEGYSVSREKKESFPLTVTSAQKNPTAFYLCASSGGTSGSGYEQYFGPGTRLTVT.

The chain employs TRBV11-2 and TRBJ1-1; D gene ambiguous. The V end lost 5 bases, the J end lost 2 bases, and 9 bases lay between the germline ends. The CDR3 runs 13 residues. CDR1 is SGHAT, CDR2 FQNNGV, per germline. CDR3 amino acids: CASSPWLNTEAFF. As DNA, the CDR3 is TGTGCCAGCAGCCCTTGGCTCAACACTGAAGCTTTCTTT.

The chain links TRBV29-1 to TRBJ2-1, with 8 bases matching TRBD2. The CDR3 has 15 amino acids. Per the germline V gene, CDR1 is SQVTM and CDR2 is ANQGSEA. V gave up 4 bases and J gave up 4 bases; unmatched junction bases: 9. The CDR3 DNA reads TGCAGCGTTGGTACCGGACTAGCTGGGTACAATGAGCAGTTCTTC. Translation gives CSVGTGLAGYNEQFF.

The chain couples TRBV28 to TRBJ1-2; possible D gene TRBD1, 5 bases. The V end lost 6 bases, the J end lost 8 bases, and 19 bases lay between the germline ends. There are 14 residues in the CDR3. CDR1 MDHEN and CDR2 SYDVKM come from the germline V gene. CDR3 coding DNA: TGTGCCAGCAGAGAAGGGGCCGGCGGGGAGGGCTACACCTTC. This translates into CASREGAGGEGYTF.

This clone was counted only a few times. This rearrangement joins TRBV6-2 or TRBV6-3 to TRBJ1-1; D is undetermined. The CDR3 spans 15 residues. V lost 6 bases, J lost 3 bases, and 17 bases lay in between. Germline V CDR1 and CDR2: MNHEY, SVGEGT. CDR3 DNA sequence: TGTGCCAGCAGCTCGGGATCCTCCTTATACACTGAAGCTTTCTTT. Its protein is CASSSGSSLYTEAFF.

The chain employs TRBV10-3 and TRBJ2-4; 7 bases fit TRBD2. Looked up from germline, CDR1 is ENHRY and CDR2 is SYGVKD. The CDR3 covers 14 residues. J gave up 4 bases and V 11 bases, and 11 bases lay outside the gene matches. This chain's CDR3 is CASSAGEAKNIQYF. The CDR3 DNA is TGTGCCTCCTCCGCGGGAGAGGCGAAAAACATTCAGTACTTC.

The rearrangement links TRBV21-1 to TRBJ1-1; the table's D call TRBD1 went unverified against the DNA. TRBV21-1 is a listed pseudogene. The CDR3 loop spans 14 amino acids. Written as DNA, the CDR3 is TGTGCCAGCAGGGTTAACAGGGGGAGGACTGAAGCTTTCTTT. Translation gives CASRVNRGRTEAFF.

The chain joins TRBV2 to TRBJ2-3; 13 bases match TRBD2. The germline V gene has CDR1 SNHLY and CDR2 FYNNEI. The CDR3 length is 17 residues. J was trimmed by 2 bases and V by 9 bases; bases with no gene match: 11. The CDR3 DNA follows: TGTGCCAGTCGACTAGGACTAGCGGGGGCCGCCACAGATACGCAGTATTTT. This gives the protein CASRLGLAGAATDTQYF.

This sequence joins TRBV6-1 and TRBJ2-1; the match to TRBD2 covers 9 bases. The CDR3 sequence is 15 residues long. Germline-derived CDR1 and CDR2 are MNHNS and SASEGT. J gave up 3 bases and V 6 bases, and 6 bases lay outside the gene matches. CDR3: CASRSSGRGYNEQFF. The CDR3 DNA follows: TGTGCCAGCAGAAGTAGCGGGAGAGGCTACAATGAGCAGTTCTTC.

The V and J genes are TRBV5-1 and TRBJ2-3; the D gene is possibly TRBD2 (7 bases). The CDR3 extends over 16 amino acids. Germline V gene lookup returns CDR1 SGHRS and CDR2 YFSETQ. V was clipped by 1 base and J by 1 base, with 13 bases between them. The CDR3 sequence: CASSLSEGGRTDTQYF. CDR3 nucleotides: TGCGCCAGCAGCTTGTCCGAGGGGGGGCGCACAGATACGCAGTATTTT.

The chain links TRBV7-2 to TRBJ2-3, with 8 bases matching TRBD2. Losses at the gene ends were 0 bases for V and 9 bases for J; bases not matched to a gene: 11. The CDR3 runs to 16 residues. The germline gives CDR1 SGHTA, CDR2 FQGNSA. The CDR3: CASSLASGGLVGTQYF. CDR3 in DNA: TGTGCCAGCAGCTTAGCATCGGGGGGGCTGGTTGGAACGCAGTATTTT. Full variable domain (missing parts from reference TRBV7-2 and TRBJ2-3): GAGVSQSPSNKVTEKGKDVELRCDPISGHTALYWYRQSLGQGLEFLIYFQGNSAPDKSGLPSDRFSAERTGGSVSTLTIQRTQQEDSAVYLCASSLASGGLVGTQYFGPGTRLTVL.

This clone has only a few counts. V is TRBV28 and J is TRBJ1-1, with 8 nucleotides matching TRBD1. The germline CDR1 and CDR2 sequences are MDHEN and SYDVKM. Unmatched junction bases numbered 3, after V lost 1 base and J lost 8 bases. This CDR3 is 13 amino acids long. The CDR3 nucleotides are TGTGCCAGCAGTTTATCAGGGACAGGCGAAGCTTTCTTT. It is translated as CASSLSGTGEAFF.